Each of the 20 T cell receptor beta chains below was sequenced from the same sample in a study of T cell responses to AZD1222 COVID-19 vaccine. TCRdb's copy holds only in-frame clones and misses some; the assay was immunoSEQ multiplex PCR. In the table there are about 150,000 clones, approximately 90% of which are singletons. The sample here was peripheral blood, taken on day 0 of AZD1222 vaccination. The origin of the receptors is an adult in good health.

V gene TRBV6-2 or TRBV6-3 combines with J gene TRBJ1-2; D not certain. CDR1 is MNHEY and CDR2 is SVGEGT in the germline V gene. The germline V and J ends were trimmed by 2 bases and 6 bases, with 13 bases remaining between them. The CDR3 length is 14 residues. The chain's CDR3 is CASSYPGGIDGYTF. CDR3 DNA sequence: TGTGCCAGCAGTTACCCGGGAGGTATAGATGGCTACACCTTC.

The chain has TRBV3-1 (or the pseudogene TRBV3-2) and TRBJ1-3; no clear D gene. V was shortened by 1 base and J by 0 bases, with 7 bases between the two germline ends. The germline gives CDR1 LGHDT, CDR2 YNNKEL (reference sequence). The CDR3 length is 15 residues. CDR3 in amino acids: CASSQARSSGNTIYF. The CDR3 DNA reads TGTGCCAGCAGCCAAGCCAGAAGCTCTGGAAACACCATATATTTT.

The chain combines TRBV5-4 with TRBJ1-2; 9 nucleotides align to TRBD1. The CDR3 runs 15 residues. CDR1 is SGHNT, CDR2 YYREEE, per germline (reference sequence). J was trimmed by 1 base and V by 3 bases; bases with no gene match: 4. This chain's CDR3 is CASSYRQGDNYGYTF. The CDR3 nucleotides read TGTGCCAGCAGCTACCGACAGGGGGATAACTATGGCTACACCTTC.

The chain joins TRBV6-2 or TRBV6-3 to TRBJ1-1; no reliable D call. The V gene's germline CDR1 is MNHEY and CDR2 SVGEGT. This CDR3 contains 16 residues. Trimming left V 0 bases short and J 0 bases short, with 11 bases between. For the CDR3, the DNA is TGTGCCAGCAGTTACTCTCTATTTGAGGTGAACACTGAAGCTTTCTTT. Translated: CASSYSLFEVNTEAFF.

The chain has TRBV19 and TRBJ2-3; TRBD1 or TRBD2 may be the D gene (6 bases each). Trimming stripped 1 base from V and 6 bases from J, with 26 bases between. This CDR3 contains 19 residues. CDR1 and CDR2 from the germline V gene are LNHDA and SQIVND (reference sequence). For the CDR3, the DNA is TGTGCCAGTAGTATAGCTCAGATATCGTGGACAGCGGGCTTGGATACGCAGTATTTT. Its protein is CASSIAQISWTAGLDTQYF.

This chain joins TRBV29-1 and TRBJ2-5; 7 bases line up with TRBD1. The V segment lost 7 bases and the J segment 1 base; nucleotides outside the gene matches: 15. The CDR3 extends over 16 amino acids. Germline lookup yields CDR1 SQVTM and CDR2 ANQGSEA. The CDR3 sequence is CSGSGGTPGGQETQYF. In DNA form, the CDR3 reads TGCAGCGGCTCAGGTGGAACACCAGGGGGCCAAGAGACCCAGTACTTC.

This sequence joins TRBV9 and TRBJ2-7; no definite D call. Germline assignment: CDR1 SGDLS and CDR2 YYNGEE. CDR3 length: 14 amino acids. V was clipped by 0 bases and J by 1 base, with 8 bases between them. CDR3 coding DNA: TGTGCCAGCAGCGTAGAAGTGGGGTCCTACGAGCAGTACTTC. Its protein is CASSVEVGSYEQYF.

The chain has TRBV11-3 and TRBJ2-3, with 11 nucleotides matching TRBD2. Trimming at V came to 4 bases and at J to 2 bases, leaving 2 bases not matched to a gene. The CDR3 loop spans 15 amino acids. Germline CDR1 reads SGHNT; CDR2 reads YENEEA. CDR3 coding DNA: TGTGCCAGCAGCTCGACTAGCGGGGCCACAGATACGCAGTATTTT. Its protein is CASSSTSGATDTQYF.

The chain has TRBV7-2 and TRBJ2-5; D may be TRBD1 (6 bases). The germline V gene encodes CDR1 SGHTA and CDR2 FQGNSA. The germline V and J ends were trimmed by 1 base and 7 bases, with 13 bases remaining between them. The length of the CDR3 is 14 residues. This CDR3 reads CASSLDNRVGTQYF. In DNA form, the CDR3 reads TGTGCCAGCAGCTTAGACAACAGGGTAGGGACCCAGTACTTC.

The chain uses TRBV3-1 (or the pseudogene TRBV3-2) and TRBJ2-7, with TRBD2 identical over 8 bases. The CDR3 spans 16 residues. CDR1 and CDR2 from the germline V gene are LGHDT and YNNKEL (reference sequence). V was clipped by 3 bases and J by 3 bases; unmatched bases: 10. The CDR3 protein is CASSHRPTSAGYEQYF. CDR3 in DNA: TGTGCCAGCAGCCACCGCCCGACTAGCGCAGGCTACGAGCAGTACTTC.

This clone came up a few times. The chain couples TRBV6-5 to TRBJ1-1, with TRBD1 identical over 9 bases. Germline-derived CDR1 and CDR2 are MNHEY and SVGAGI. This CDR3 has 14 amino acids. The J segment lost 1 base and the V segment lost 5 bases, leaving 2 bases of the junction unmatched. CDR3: CASSRGQGNTEAFF. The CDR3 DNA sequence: TGTGCCAGCAGTAGGGGACAGGGGAACACTGAAGCTTTCTTT.

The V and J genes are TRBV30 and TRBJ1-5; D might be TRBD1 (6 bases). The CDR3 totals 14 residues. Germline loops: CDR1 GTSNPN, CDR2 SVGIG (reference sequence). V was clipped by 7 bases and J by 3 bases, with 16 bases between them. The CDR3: CAYRGKEDNQPQHF. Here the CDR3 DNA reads TGTGCCTATAGGGGGAAGGAGGACAATCAGCCCCAGCATTTT. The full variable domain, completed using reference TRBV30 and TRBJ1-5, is SQTIHQWPATLVQPVGSPLSLECTVEGTSNPNLYWYRQAAGRGLQLLFYSVGIGQISSEVPQNLSASRPQDRQFILSSKKLLLSDSGFYLCAYRGKEDNQPQHFGDGTRLSIL.

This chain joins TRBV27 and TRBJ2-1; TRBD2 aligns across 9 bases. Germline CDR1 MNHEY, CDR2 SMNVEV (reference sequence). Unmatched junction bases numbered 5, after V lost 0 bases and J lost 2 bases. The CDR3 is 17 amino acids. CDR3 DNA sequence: TGTGCCAGCAGTTTATCGCCAGCGGGAGGCCCCTACAATGAGCAGTTCTTC. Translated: CASSLSPAGGPYNEQFF.

In DNA form, the CDR3 reads TGTGCCAGCAGCAGGGGGGAAAGGAACACTGAAGCTTTCTTT. Amino acid sequence: CASSRGERNTEAFF. The genes are TRBV2 and TRBJ1-1, with TRBD1 matching 7 bases. The V and J ends lost 6 bases and 1 base, in that order; junction bases with no gene match: 5. The CDR3 spans 14 residues. Germline CDR1 SNHLY, CDR2 FYNNEI.

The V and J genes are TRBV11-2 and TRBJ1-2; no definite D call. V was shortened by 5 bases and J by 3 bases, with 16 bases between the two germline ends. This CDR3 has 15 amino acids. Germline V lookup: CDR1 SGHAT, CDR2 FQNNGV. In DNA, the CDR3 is TGTGCCAGCAGCCCGAGAGGCCGATACGACTATGGCTACACCTTC. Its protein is CASSPRGRYDYGYTF.

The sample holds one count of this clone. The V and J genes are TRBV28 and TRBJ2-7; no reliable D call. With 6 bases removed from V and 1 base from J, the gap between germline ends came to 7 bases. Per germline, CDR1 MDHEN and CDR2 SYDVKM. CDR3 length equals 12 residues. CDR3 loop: CASRGSSYEQYF. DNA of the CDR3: TGTGCCAGCAGGGGGTCTTCCTACGAGCAGTACTTC.

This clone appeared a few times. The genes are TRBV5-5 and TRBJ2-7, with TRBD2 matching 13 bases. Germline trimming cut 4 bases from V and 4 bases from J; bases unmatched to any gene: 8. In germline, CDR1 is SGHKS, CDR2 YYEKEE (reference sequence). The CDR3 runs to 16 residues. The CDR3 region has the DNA TGTGCCAGCAGCCCACCGACTAGCGGGGGGTTTTACGAGCAGTACTTC. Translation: CASSPPTSGGFYEQYF.

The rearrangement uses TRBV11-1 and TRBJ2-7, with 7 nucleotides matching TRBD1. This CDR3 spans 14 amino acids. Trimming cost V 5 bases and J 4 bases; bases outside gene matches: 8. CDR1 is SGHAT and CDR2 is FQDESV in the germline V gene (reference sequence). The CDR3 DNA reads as TGTGCCAGCAGCCCGAGTACACAGGGGTACGAGCAGTACTTC. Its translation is CASSPSTQGYEQYF.

The CDR3 protein is CASSTIRSGAGGSNEQFF. Here the CDR3 DNA reads TGTGCCAGTAGTACAATTCGCTCTGGTGCGGGGGGCTCTAATGAGCAGTTCTTC. The rearrangement joins TRBV19 to TRBJ2-1; 8 nucleotides line up with TRBD2. The germline CDR1 and CDR2 sequences are LNHDA and SQIVND (reference sequence). The V segment lost 4 bases and the J segment 7 bases; nucleotides outside the gene matches: 18. CDR3 length: 18 amino acids.

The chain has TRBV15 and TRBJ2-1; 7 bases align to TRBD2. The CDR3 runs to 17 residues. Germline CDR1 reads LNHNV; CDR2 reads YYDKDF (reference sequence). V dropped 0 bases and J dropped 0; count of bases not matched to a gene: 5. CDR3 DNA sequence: TGTGCCACCAGCAGAGATTTTAGCGGGCCCTCCTACAATGAGCAGTTCTTC. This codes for CATSRDFSGPSYNEQFF.